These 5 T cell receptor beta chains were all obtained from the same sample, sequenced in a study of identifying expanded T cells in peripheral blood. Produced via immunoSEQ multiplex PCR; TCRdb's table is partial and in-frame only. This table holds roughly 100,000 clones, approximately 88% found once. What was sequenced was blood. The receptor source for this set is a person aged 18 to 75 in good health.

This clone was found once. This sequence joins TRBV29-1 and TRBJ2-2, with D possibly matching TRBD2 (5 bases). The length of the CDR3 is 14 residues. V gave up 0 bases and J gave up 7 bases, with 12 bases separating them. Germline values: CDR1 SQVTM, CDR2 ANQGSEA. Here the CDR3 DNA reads TGCAGCGTTGAAGATCAAGGTGGAGGCGGGGAGCTGTTTTTT. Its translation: CSVEDQGGGGELFF.

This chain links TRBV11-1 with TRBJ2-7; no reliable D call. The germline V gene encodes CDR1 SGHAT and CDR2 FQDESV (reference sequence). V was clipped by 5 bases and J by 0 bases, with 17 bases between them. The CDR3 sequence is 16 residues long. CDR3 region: CASSPSRTVYSYEQYF. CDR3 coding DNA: TGTGCCAGCAGCCCTTCACGGACCGTTTACTCCTACGAGCAGTACTTC.

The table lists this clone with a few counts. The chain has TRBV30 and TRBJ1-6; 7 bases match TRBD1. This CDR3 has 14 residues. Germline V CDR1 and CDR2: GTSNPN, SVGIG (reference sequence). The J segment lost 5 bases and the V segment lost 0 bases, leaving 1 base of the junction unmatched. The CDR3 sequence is CAWSVGQNNSPLHF. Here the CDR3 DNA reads TGTGCCTGGAGTGTGGGACAGAATAATTCACCCCTCCACTTT. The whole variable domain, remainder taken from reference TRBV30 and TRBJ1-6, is SQTIHQWPATLVQPVGSPLSLECTVEGTSNPNLYWYRQAAGRGLQLLFYSVGIGQISSEVPQNLSASRPQDRQFILSSKKLLLSDSGFYLCAWSVGQNNSPLHFGNGTRLTVT.

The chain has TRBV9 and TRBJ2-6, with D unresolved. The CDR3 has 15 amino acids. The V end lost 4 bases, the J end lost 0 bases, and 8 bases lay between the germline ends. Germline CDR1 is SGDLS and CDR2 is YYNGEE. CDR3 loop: CASSFLISGANVLTF. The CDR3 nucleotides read TGTGCCAGCAGCTTTCTTATCTCTGGGGCCAACGTCCTGACTTTC.

The CDR3 protein is CASSQSLGGGWGYTF. The CDR3 DNA follows: TGTGCCAGCAGCCAGAGTTTAGGAGGCGGTTGGGGCTACACCTTC. The gene calls are TRBV27 and TRBJ1-2; no clear D gene. Germline V gene data show CDR1 as MNHEY and CDR2 as SMNVEV (reference sequence). Trimming pared 6 bases from V and 8 bases from J, leaving 22 bases between. The CDR3 extends over 15 amino acids.